Presented here are 27 T cell receptor beta chains from one specimen sequenced in a study of cytomegalovirus exposure and HLA in healthy donors. Sequencing was performed with immunoSEQ multiplex PCR; in TCRdb, only in-frame clones are kept and a portion is missing. The sample lists some 150,000 clones, around 90% occurring once. Sequenced material: PBMCs. The source is a woman in her 30s in good health and CMV-seropositive.

The CDR3 protein is CSARGGTGLYNEQFF. The CDR3 nucleotides are TGCAGCGCTCGAGGTGGGACAGGACTATACAATGAGCAGTTCTTC. The V gene is TRBV29-1, the J gene TRBJ2-1; 8 bases agree with TRBD1. CDR3 length: 15 residues. V was clipped by 7 bases and J by 4 bases; unmatched bases: 12. Germline CDR1 SQVTM, CDR2 ANQGSEA.

The CDR3 reads CASRTPGGRLETQYF. CDR3 nucleotides: TGTGCCAGCAGGACCCCCGGGGGGCGCTTGGAGACCCAGTACTTC. The chain links TRBV2 to TRBJ2-5; tentatively, D is TRBD2 (7 bases). Deletions cut 6 bases from V and 5 bases from J, with 19 bases between. CDR3 length: 15 amino acids. Germline lookup yields CDR1 SNHLY and CDR2 FYNNEI.

The J gene is TRBJ2-7, the V gene TRBV4-2; 9 bases map to TRBD1. With 1 base clipped from V and 3 bases from J, the junction kept 7 bases outside the gene matches. The CDR3 has 16 residues. CDR1 is LGHNA and CDR2 is YNFKEQ in the germline V gene. CDR3 in amino acids: CASSQVHRGQNYEQYF. The CDR3 nucleotides are TGTGCCAGCAGCCAAGTACACAGGGGGCAGAACTACGAGCAGTACTTC.

This clone has a handful of counts. The CDR3 DNA reads TGTGCCAGCTCACCCACCCACAACGGACAGGATACGCAGTATTTT. Translated, it gives CASSPTHNGQDTQYF. The chain links TRBV18 to TRBJ2-3; a weak D match, TRBD1 (6 bases). The germline V gene has CDR1 KGHSH and CDR2 LQKENI. Trimming shortened V by 3 bases and J by 6 bases, and 16 bases separated the two germline ends. The CDR3 extends over 15 amino acids.

CDR3 region: CASIPGTVATGELFF. CDR3 DNA sequence: TGTGCCAGCATTCCCGGGACAGTGGCCACCGGGGAGCTGTTTTTT. The chain has TRBV2 and TRBJ2-2, with 7 positions matching TRBD1. The CDR3 length is 15 residues. Per germline, CDR1 SNHLY and CDR2 FYNNEI. The trim removed 7 bases at V and 4 bases at J, leaving 9 bases unmatched. Looking up the rest from reference TRBV2 and TRBJ2-2 gives the full variable domain: EPEVTQTPSHQVTQMGQEVILRCVPISNHLYFYWYRQILGQKVEFLVSFYNNEISEKSEIFDDQFSVERPDGSNFTLKIRSTKLEDSAMYFCASIPGTVATGELFFGEGSRLTVL.

The gene calls are TRBV29-1 and TRBJ2-7; TRBD2 aligns across 12 bases. J lost 2 bases, V lost 4 bases, and 3 bases had no gene match. Germline loops: CDR1 SQVTM, CDR2 ANQGSEA. This CDR3 has 14 amino acids. CDR3 DNA sequence: TGCAGCGTTGGGACTAGCGGGAAGGCCTACGAGCAGTACTTC. Encoded protein: CSVGTSGKAYEQYF.

CDR3 amino acids: CASSLEVSGRAYEQYF. CDR3 DNA: TGTGCCAGCAGCTTAGAAGTGTCAGGGCGCGCCTACGAGCAGTACTTC. The chain uses TRBV7-6 and TRBJ2-7, with a possible D match to TRBD1 (5 bases). The V end was cut by 1 base, the J end by 2 bases, with 15 bases between. This CDR3 is 16 amino acids long. Germline CDR1 reads SGHVS; CDR2 reads FNYEAQ.

The chain employs TRBV15 and TRBJ1-4, with unresolved D. The germline gives CDR1 LNHNV, CDR2 YYDKDF (reference sequence). V lost 0 bases and J lost 8, with 10 bases in between. This CDR3 has 14 residues. The CDR3 loop is CATSREGRGEKLFF. The CDR3 DNA reads as TGTGCCACCAGCAGAGAAGGGAGAGGAGAAAAACTGTTTTTT.

This clone was counted between two and nine times. CDR3 sequence reads: CASLNPGSEAFF. The CDR3 nucleotides are TGTGCCAGCTTGAATCCGGGATCTGAAGCTTTCTTT. The V gene is TRBV2, the J gene TRBJ1-1; unclear D gene. V was cut by 8 bases and J by 6 bases, with 13 bases left in between. The V gene's germline CDR1 is SNHLY and CDR2 FYNNEI. This CDR3 spans 12 amino acids.

The chain employs TRBV7-2 and TRBJ2-7, with TRBD2 identical over 11 bases. Germline V gives CDR1 SGHTA, CDR2 FQGNSA. The CDR3 contains 15 residues. Trimming took 6 bases from V and 2 from J; bases not matched to a gene: 6. Here the CDR3 reads CASSPSGGPTYEQYF. The DNA for the CDR3 is TGTGCCAGCAGTCCTAGCGGGGGGCCTACCTACGAGCAGTACTTC.

The chain uses TRBV28 and TRBJ2-2, with 11 bases lining up with TRBD1. J lost 9 bases, V lost 7 bases, and 10 bases had no gene match. Germline loops: CDR1 MDHEN, CDR2 SYDVKM. This CDR3 comprises 15 residues. This CDR3 is CASTRGQGVSRELFF. Here the CDR3 DNA reads TGTGCCAGCACCCGGGGACAGGGGGTGAGCCGGGAGCTGTTTTTT.

The rearrangement links TRBV4-2 to TRBJ1-5; D perhaps matches TRBD1 (5 bases). The CDR3 is 14 amino acids. Germline V gene sequence: CDR1 LGHNA, CDR2 YNFKEQ. Trimming removed 3 bases from V and 3 bases from J, with 9 bases in between. CDR3 DNA sequence: TGTGCCAGCAGCCAGACAGCGAACAATCAGCCCCAGCATTTT. Amino acids: CASSQTANNQPQHF.

The chain recombines TRBV7-8 with TRBJ2-7, with 12 bases that match TRBD2. The CDR3 is made up of 15 amino acids. V shed 4 bases and J 2 bases; nucleotides not matched to a gene: 3. Per the germline V gene, CDR1 is SGHVS and CDR2 is FQNEAQ. The CDR3 is CASSSRTSGTYEQYF. The CDR3 DNA sequence: TGTGCCAGCAGCTCCCGGACTAGCGGGACCTACGAGCAGTACTTC.

This clone was seen just once. The chain joins TRBV5-4 to TRBJ2-5, with TRBD2 matching over 10 bases. This CDR3 has 18 residues. Germline CDR1 SGHNT, CDR2 YYREEE (reference sequence). V gave up 2 bases and J gave up 5 bases; unmatched junction bases: 15. CDR3 region: CASSFLHERAGGRETQYF. The CDR3 DNA follows: TGTGCCAGCAGCTTCCTCCATGAGAGAGCGGGGGGGCGGGAGACCCAGTACTTC.

The V and J genes are TRBV18 and TRBJ2-1, with 9 nucleotides matching TRBD2. The length of the CDR3 is 16 residues. Trimming removed 5 bases from V and 4 bases from J; junction bases left unmatched: 9. CDR1 is KGHSH and CDR2 is LQKENI in the germline V gene. As DNA, the CDR3 is TGTGCCAGCTCAGTCATAGCGGGAGTAGGGTACAATGAGCAGTTCTTC. This codes for CASSVIAGVGYNEQFF. The full variable domain, rest sourced from reference TRBV18 and TRBJ2-1, is NAGVMQNPRHLVRRRGQEARLRCSPMKGHSHVYWYRQLPEEGLKFMVYLQKENIIDESGMPKERFSAEFPKEGPSILRIQQVVRGDSAAYFCASSVIAGVGYNEQFFGPGTRLTVL.

The chain carries TRBV10-2 and TRBJ2-5, with D maybe TRBD2 (7 bases). V was clipped by 0 bases and J by 5 bases, with 13 bases between them. Germline loops: CDR1 WSHSY, CDR2 SAAADI. This CDR3 is 15 amino acids long. CDR3 in amino acids: CASSESGGAVETQYF. CDR3 sequence (DNA): TGCGCCAGCAGTGAGTCGGGGGGGGCCGTTGAGACCCAGTACTTC.

The rearrangement uses TRBV27 and TRBJ2-4; D ambiguous. Trimming shortened V by 6 bases and J by 0 bases, and 15 bases separated the two germline ends. The CDR3 has 16 residues. Per the germline V gene, CDR1 is MNHEY and CDR2 is SMNVEV (reference sequence). CDR3 amino acids: CASSPVGIQAKNIQYF. The CDR3 DNA follows: TGTGCCAGCAGCCCCGTCGGTATTCAAGCCAAAAACATTCAGTACTTC.

This clone was found once. The chain has TRBV5-4 and TRBJ1-1, with D unresolved. The germline V gene encodes CDR1 SGHNT and CDR2 YYREEE (reference sequence). This CDR3 comprises 17 residues. The ends were cut back, 4 bases at V and 1 base at J, with 20 bases in the middle. The DNA for the CDR3 is TGTGCCAGCAGCCCCTCAAGGACTGGCGATTGGAACACTGAAGCTTTCTTT. Translation: CASSPSRTGDWNTEAFF.

V is TRBV28 and J is TRBJ2-7; 9 bases agree with TRBD2. The length of the CDR3 is 15 residues. Trimming cost V 6 bases and J 2 bases; bases outside gene matches: 8. The germline V gene has CDR1 MDHEN and CDR2 SYDVKM. CDR3 in amino acids: CASSETSGLAYEQYF. In nucleotides, the CDR3 is TGTGCCAGCAGCGAAACTAGCGGGCTCGCCTACGAGCAGTACTTC.

The chain employs TRBV4-1 and TRBJ2-5, with 9 nucleotides matching TRBD1. V dropped 1 base and J dropped 5; count of bases not matched to a gene: 8. The CDR3 extends over 16 amino acids. In germline, CDR1 is MGHRA, CDR2 YSYEKL. The CDR3 protein is CASSQGGTGIRETQYF. The CDR3, as DNA: TGCGCCAGCAGCCAAGGGGGGACAGGGATAAGGGAGACCCAGTACTTC.

The chain combines TRBV7-6 with TRBJ2-1; TRBD1 is a possible D gene (5 bases). Trimming removed 4 bases from V and 1 base from J, with 11 bases in between. Germline assignment: CDR1 SGHVS and CDR2 FNYEAQ. The CDR3 loop spans 15 amino acids. CDR3 sequence reads: CASSSPTDSYNEQFF. As DNA, the CDR3 is TGTGCCAGCAGCTCGCCGACAGATTCCTACAATGAGCAGTTCTTC.

The V call is TRBV7-9, the J call TRBJ2-1; 11 bases match TRBD2. Germline lookup yields CDR1 SEHNR and CDR2 FQNEAQ (reference sequence). The CDR3 is made up of 17 amino acids. Trimming removed 5 bases from V and 4 bases from J; junction bases left unmatched: 10. The CDR3 sequence is CASSPRGLAGGYNEQFF. As DNA, the CDR3 is TGTGCCAGCAGCCCCCGGGGGCTAGCGGGAGGATACAATGAGCAGTTCTTC.

The rearrangement joins TRBV28 to TRBJ2-7; the match to TRBD2 covers 11 bases. The CDR3 is 17 residues long. Germline assignment: CDR1 MDHEN and CDR2 SYDVKM. J was trimmed by 3 bases and V by 4 bases; bases with no gene match: 11. CDR3 DNA: TGTGCCAGCAGTTCCGAGGTTAGCGGGGGGGCCCTCTACGAGCAGTACTTC. Protein product: CASSSEVSGGALYEQYF.

The chain combines TRBV7-3 with TRBJ1-4, with no clear D. The CDR3 runs to 14 residues. Germline CDR1 reads SGHTA; CDR2 reads FQGTGA. V lost 6 bases, J lost 0 bases, and 8 bases lay in between. This chain's CDR3 is CASRYRSTNEKLFF. The CDR3 coding sequence is TGTGCCAGCAGGTATAGATCAACTAATGAAAAACTGTTTTTT.

This clone was seen at least ten times. The chain carries TRBV28 and TRBJ1-4; D may be TRBD1 (5 bases). This CDR3 region has 14 residues. V was trimmed by 6 bases and J by 4 bases, leaving 12 bases between them. Germline V lookup: CDR1 MDHEN, CDR2 SYDVKM. CDR3 loop: CASSTRALNEKLFF. The CDR3 DNA reads as TGTGCCAGCAGCACCAGGGCCCTTAATGAAAAACTGTTTTTT. Looking up the rest from reference TRBV28 and TRBJ1-4 gives the full variable domain: DVKVTQSSRYLVKRTGEKVFLECVQDMDHENMFWYRQDPGLGLRLIYFSYDVKMKEKGDIPEGYSVSREKKERFSLILESASTNQTSMYLCASSTRALNEKLFFGSGTQLSVL.

The chain couples TRBV2 to TRBJ2-7; 8 bases are shared with TRBD1. V dropped 6 bases and J dropped 6; count of bases not matched to a gene: 13. Germline loops: CDR1 SNHLY, CDR2 FYNNEI. This CDR3 has 15 amino acids. The CDR3 DNA follows: TGTGCCAGCAGCCGAGGACAGGGTCCCCTCCGCGAGCAGTACTTC. This sequence encodes CASSRGQGPLREQYF. The full variable domain, in which reference TRBV2 and TRBJ2-7 provide the parts outside the CDR3, is EPEVTQTPSHQVTQMGQEVILRCVPISNHLYFYWYRQILGQKVEFLVSFYNNEISEKSEIFDDQFSVERPDGSNFTLKIRSTKLEDSAMYFCASSRGQGPLREQYFGPGTRLTVT.

The chain has TRBV28 and TRBJ2-1; D perhaps matches TRBD1 (5 bases). The CDR3 has 15 residues. The germline V gene encodes CDR1 MDHEN and CDR2 SYDVKM. The V end was cut by 6 bases, the J end by 8 bases, with 20 bases between. The CDR3 DNA follows: TGTGCCAGCAGGCAGGACACCCCGACGGGTGATGAGCAGTTCTTC. It is translated as CASRQDTPTGDEQFF.